These 32 T cell receptor beta chains were all obtained from the same sample, sequenced in a study of cytomegalovirus exposure and HLA in healthy donors. Both 60 Vbeta primers and 13 Jbeta primers went into the PCR. Sequencing used immunoSEQ multiplex PCR; TCRdb keeps in-frame clones, though not all of them. The sample includes approximately 150,000 clones, 82% of them seen just once. Sequencing input: PBMCs. All receptors derive from a man between 18 and 35 years old in good health and CMV-seropositive.

The chain joins TRBV9 to TRBJ2-2; D not certain. The CDR3 length is 12 residues. The germline CDR1 and CDR2 sequences are SGDLS and YYNGEE. Trimming took off 2 bases at V and 6 bases at J, with 5 bases between the two ends. CDR3 bases: TGTGCCAGCAGCGTGCGGCCCGGGGAGCTGTTTTTT. It specifies CASSVRPGELFF.

The chain uses TRBV11-2 and TRBJ2-5, with no clear D. Germline V gives CDR1 SGHAT, CDR2 FQNNGV. The CDR3 has 16 amino acids. V shed 0 bases and J shed 6 bases, with 17 bases lying between them. The CDR3 loop reads CASSLEGTYSLKTQYF. Written as DNA, the CDR3 is TGTGCCAGCAGCTTAGAGGGCACCTACTCCCTCAAGACCCAGTACTTC.

About this clone: A read error may account for a junction end that differs from germline. The chain couples TRBV4-2 to TRBJ2-7, with 10 bases lining up with TRBD2. The CDR3 contains 16 residues. Germline-derived CDR1 and CDR2 are LGHNA and YNFKEQ. The CDR3 is CASSPPRTSGPRRVVF. CDR3 in DNA: TGTGCCAGCAGCCCCCCCAGGACTAGCGGCCCCAGAAGAGTAGTCTTC.

The chain employs TRBV30 and TRBJ1-1, with a possible D match to TRBD1 (5 bases). The CDR3 contains 13 residues. V was trimmed by 2 bases and J by 2 bases, leaving 9 bases between them. Germline assignment: CDR1 GTSNPN and CDR2 SVGIG (reference sequence). CDR3 amino acids: CAWSQGLNTEAFF. DNA of the CDR3: TGTGCCTGGAGTCAGGGTTTAAACACTGAAGCTTTCTTT.

A note on this clone: One end of the junction does not line up with germline, which may come from a read error. This sequence joins TRBV7-7 and TRBJ2-5; tentatively, D is TRBD1 (6 bases). Germline lookup yields CDR1 SSHAT and CDR2 FNYEAQ (reference sequence). The CDR3 is 15 residues long. CDR3 residues: CASSLMGAPQETQYF. In nucleotides, the CDR3 is TGTGCTAGCAGCTTAATGGGGGCACCCCAAGAGACCCAGTACTTC.

The genes are TRBV28 and TRBJ1-5; 7 bases are shared with TRBD1. The CDR3 has 14 amino acids. After removal of 2 bases from V and 5 bases from J, the junction contained 3 bases not matched to a gene. Germline CDR1 MDHEN, CDR2 SYDVKM. The CDR3 here is CASSLVQGHQPQHF. The CDR3, as DNA: TGTGCCAGCAGTTTAGTACAGGGGCATCAGCCCCAGCATTTT. Filled out from reference TRBV28 and TRBJ1-5, the complete variable domain reads DVKVTQSSRYLVKRTGEKVFLECVQDMDHENMFWYRQDPGLGLRLIYFSYDVKMKEKGDIPEGYSVSREKKERFSLILESASTNQTSMYLCASSLVQGHQPQHFGDGTRLSIL.

The chain has TRBV14 and TRBJ2-7, with 7 bases lining up with TRBD1. The CDR3 is 14 amino acids. V lost 3 bases to trimming and J lost 3 bases; unmatched junction nucleotides: 5. Germline values: CDR1 SGHDN, CDR2 FVKESK. The CDR3 DNA is TGTGCCAGCAGCCAGTCGACAGGGATCTACGAGCAGTACTTC. It translates to CASSQSTGIYEQYF.

The V call is TRBV9, the J call TRBJ2-5; D might be TRBD1 (6 bases). This CDR3 contains 16 residues. Trimming pared 2 bases from V and 5 bases from J, leaving 19 bases between. Germline CDR1 and CDR2: SGDLS and YYNGEE. The CDR3 region has the DNA TGTGCCAGCAGCGTTTCCTCTGACAGGTTCGGTGAGACCCAGTACTTC. It specifies CASSVSSDRFGETQYF.

This chain links TRBV6-5 with TRBJ1-6, with no clear D. Germline CDR1 reads MNHEY; CDR2 reads SVGAGI. Trimming took off 3 bases at V and 0 bases at J, with 9 bases between the two ends. The CDR3 has 16 amino acids. The CDR3 DNA sequence: TGTGCCAGCAGTTATCCCACGAGCTCCTATAATTCACCCCTCCACTTT. As protein: CASSYPTSSYNSPLHF.

The CDR3 bases are TGTGCCAGCAGTCACCGACAAATCTACGAGCAGTACTTC. Its protein product is CASSHRQIYEQYF. The chain has TRBV6-1 and TRBJ2-7; D not certain. The CDR3 sequence is 13 residues long. Germline loops: CDR1 MNHNS, CDR2 SASEGT. V was pared by 5 bases and J by 3 bases, with 11 bases between.

This chain connects TRBV11-2 to TRBJ2-1; 7 nucleotides agree with TRBD2. V lost 3 bases and J lost 6; bases outside the gene matches: 8. The V gene's germline CDR1 is SGHAT and CDR2 FQNNGV. The CDR3 is made up of 15 amino acids. This CDR3 is CASSFWTSVGNEQFF. The DNA for the CDR3 is TGTGCCAGCAGCTTTTGGACTAGTGTGGGCAATGAGCAGTTCTTC.

V usage is TRBV28 and J usage is TRBJ1-4; D unresolved. The CDR3 consists of 14 residues. V shed 5 bases and J shed 6 bases, with 13 bases lying between them. Germline V lookup: CDR1 MDHEN, CDR2 SYDVKM. In nucleotides, the CDR3 is TGTGCCAGCAGTCCGGGATTCGTGTATGAAAAACTGTTTTTT. Translated: CASSPGFVYEKLFF.

The gene calls are TRBV7-9 and TRBJ1-5, with a weak D call TRBD1 (6 bases). CDR3 length: 16 residues. Deletions cut 4 bases from V and 0 bases from J, with 13 bases between. The V gene's germline CDR1 is SEHNR and CDR2 FQNEAQ (reference sequence). CDR3 protein: CASSSGTRYSNQPQHF. As DNA, the CDR3 is TGTGCCAGCAGCTCCGGGACAAGATATAGCAATCAGCCCCAGCATTTT.

This clone showed up just a few times. The chain is built from TRBV19 and TRBJ2-7, with a tentative D call TRBD2 (6 bases). Germline-derived CDR1 and CDR2 are LNHDA and SQIVND (reference sequence). V lost 10 bases and J 2 bases, leaving 18 bases between the germline ends. The CDR3 has 14 amino acids. The CDR3 DNA follows: TGTGCCACCCAATCCTGGGGGGACCCCTACGAGCAGTACTTC. It yields the protein CATQSWGDPYEQYF.

The chain uses TRBV18 and TRBJ1-1; D may be TRBD1 (5 bases). Trimming left V 3 bases short and J 3 bases short, with 8 bases between. The CDR3 loop spans 13 amino acids. The germline V gene has CDR1 KGHSH and CDR2 LQKENI. The CDR3 DNA reads as TGTGCCAGCTCACCCGACAGTTACACTGAAGCTTTCTTT. It specifies CASSPDSYTEAFF.

The V and J genes are TRBV6-1 and TRBJ2-7, with a possible D match to TRBD2 (5 bases). Germline V gene lookup returns CDR1 MNHNS and CDR2 SASEGT. The CDR3 is 15 residues long. Deletions cut 2 bases from V and 2 bases from J, with 13 bases between. The DNA for the CDR3 is TGTGCCAGCAGTGAAACTAGGGTACGGCCCTACGAGCAGTACTTC. Translated: CASSETRVRPYEQYF.

This chain links TRBV6-5 with TRBJ2-6; the D gene is possibly TRBD1 (6 bases). The V and J ends lost 5 bases and 2 bases respectively, with 10 bases between them. Germline assignment: CDR1 MNHEY and CDR2 SVGAGI. This CDR3 spans 15 amino acids. The DNA of the CDR3 is TGTGCCAGCAGTCTACAGGGAGCTGGGGCCAACGTCCTGACTTTC. Encoded protein: CASSLQGAGANVLTF.

The CDR3, as DNA: TGTGCCAGCAGCCCTGGTTTAGCGGGAGGGCGGCTGTTTTTT. Protein product: CASSPGLAGGRLFF. The chain uses TRBV11-2 and TRBJ2-2; 11 bases align to TRBD2. V lost 5 bases and J lost 13; bases outside the gene matches: 9. The CDR3 contains 14 residues. The V gene's germline CDR1 is SGHAT and CDR2 FQNNGV.

The V call is TRBV18, the J call TRBJ1-4; D might be TRBD1 (6 bases). CDR3 length: 13 residues. The V gene's germline CDR1 is KGHSH and CDR2 LQKENI. V gave up 10 bases and J gave up 8 bases, with 17 bases separating them. The CDR3 reads CATQGREGEKLFF. The DNA of the CDR3 is TGTGCCACCCAGGGGAGAGAAGGAGAAAAACTGTTTTTT.

The chain employs TRBV7-3 and TRBJ2-7, with 8 bases that match TRBD2. The CDR3 spans 15 residues. Trimming at V came to 2 bases and at J to 4 bases, leaving 7 bases not matched to a gene. Germline V gene data show CDR1 as SGHTA and CDR2 as FQGTGA. The DNA for the CDR3 is TGTGCCAGCAGCTTACAAGCGGGAGTTACGTACGAGCAGTACTTC. Residues: CASSLQAGVTYEQYF.

The V and J genes are TRBV25-1 and TRBJ2-7, with 8 positions matching TRBD1. With V trimmed by 4 bases and J by 1 base, 6 bases remained unmatched. The CDR3 is made up of 15 amino acids. Looked up from germline, CDR1 is MGHDK and CDR2 is SYGVNS. The CDR3 nucleotides read TGTGCCAGCAGTGTCCGGGACAGGCCGTCCTACGAGCAGTACTTC. Encoded protein: CASSVRDRPSYEQYF.

This sequence joins TRBV7-9 and TRBJ2-2; D gene ambiguous. CDR3 length: 15 amino acids. Germline V gene sequence: CDR1 SEHNR, CDR2 FQNEAQ (reference sequence). V shed 7 bases and J shed 4 bases, with 16 bases lying between them. The chain's CDR3 is CASTTQAKPTGELFF. In DNA, the CDR3 is TGTGCCAGCACCACCCAGGCCAAACCCACCGGGGAGCTGTTTTTT.

Note on this clone: Other DNA sequences in the sample encode the same CDR3. The chain is built from TRBV27 and TRBJ2-7; TRBD1 matches 7 bases. V lost 3 bases and J lost 3; bases outside the gene matches: 5. Looked up from germline, CDR1 is MNHEY and CDR2 is SMNVEV (reference sequence). The CDR3 extends over 14 amino acids. CDR3 residues: CASSFAGGSYEQYF. The CDR3 bases are TGTGCCAGCAGTTTTGCAGGGGGTAGCTACGAGCAGTACTTC.

The V gene is TRBV28, the J gene TRBJ1-1; TRBD1 matches at 9 bases. This CDR3 contains 18 residues. Germline values: CDR1 MDHEN, CDR2 SYDVKM. With 6 bases clipped from V and 4 bases from J, the junction kept 18 bases outside the gene matches. The CDR3 region is CASSPPLTGGKVGTEAFF. CDR3 nucleotides: TGTGCCAGCAGCCCTCCCCTTACAGGGGGCAAGGTGGGCACTGAAGCTTTCTTT.

This clone was seen once. The CDR3 DNA follows: TGTGCCAGCAGCGTAGAGGGACTAGCGGAGACCCAGTACTTC. Amino acid sequence: CASSVEGLAETQYF. This chain uses TRBV9 with TRBJ2-7, with 10 bases aligning to TRBD2. The J call is doubtful: the DNA matches TRBJ2-5 better. This CDR3 is 14 amino acids long. Germline V gene lookup returns CDR1 SGDLS and CDR2 YYNGEE.

Only one count was recorded for this clone. The CDR3 region has the DNA TGTGCCAGCAGTCTCGGACAGCTTGAAGCTTTCTTT. It translates to CASSLGQLEAFF. The rearrangement links TRBV6-6 to TRBJ1-1; a possible D gene is TRBD1 (6 bases). Germline V gene data show CDR1 as MNHNY and CDR2 as SVGAGI (reference sequence). The V gene lost 5 bases and the J gene lost 7 bases, with 11 bases spanning the gap. CDR3 length equals 12 residues.

This clone came up once. The chain combines TRBV5-1 with TRBJ2-1, with TRBD2 matching over 9 bases. Per the germline V gene, CDR1 is SGHRS and CDR2 is YFSETQ. V dropped 4 bases and J dropped 0; count of bases not matched to a gene: 8. CDR3 length: 17 residues. The CDR3: CASSPGLARSSYNEQFF. The DNA for the CDR3 is TGCGCCAGCAGCCCTGGACTAGCGAGGAGCTCCTACAATGAGCAGTTCTTC. The full variable domain, its missing parts supplied by reference TRBV5-1 and TRBJ2-1, is KAGVTQTPRYLIKTRGQQVTLSCSPISGHRSVSWYQQTPGQGLQFLFEYFSETQRNKGNFPGRFSGRQFSNSRSEMNVSTLELGDSALYLCASSPGLARSSYNEQFFGPGTRLTVL.

CDR3 region: CASGQLNTEAFF. The CDR3, as DNA: TGTGCCAGCGGACAGTTGAACACTGAAGCTTTCTTT. The rearrangement uses TRBV28 and TRBJ1-1, with D maybe TRBD1 (6 bases). The V end was cut by 8 bases, the J end by 0 bases, with 7 bases between. Germline CDR1 reads MDHEN; CDR2 reads SYDVKM. The CDR3 is made up of 12 amino acids. Variable domain in full (rest from reference TRBV28 and TRBJ1-1): DVKVTQSSRYLVKRTGEKVFLECVQDMDHENMFWYRQDPGLGLRLIYFSYDVKMKEKGDIPEGYSVSREKKERFSLILESASTNQTSMYLCASGQLNTEAFFGQGTRLTVV.

The chain recombines TRBV6-5 with TRBJ2-3; 9 nucleotides agree with TRBD2. V shed 0 bases and J 4 bases; nucleotides not matched to a gene: 5. Germline V gene lookup returns CDR1 MNHEY and CDR2 SVGAGI. The CDR3 extends over 16 amino acids. CDR3 loop: CASSYSGLASPDTQYF. The CDR3 DNA reads as TGTGCCAGCAGTTACTCGGGACTAGCATCCCCAGATACGCAGTATTTT.

J is TRBJ2-7 and V is TRBV6-5; a possible D gene is TRBD2 (6 bases). Looked up from germline, CDR1 is MNHEY and CDR2 is SVGAGI. The CDR3 totals 15 residues. Trimming pared 5 bases from V and 3 bases from J, leaving 17 bases between. Here the CDR3 reads CASSTPGTLIYEQYF. The CDR3 DNA is TGTGCCAGCAGTACTCCCGGGACTCTTATCTACGAGCAGTACTTC.

The gene calls are TRBV6-1 and TRBJ2-7; 10 nucleotides match TRBD1. The trim removed 2 bases at V and 2 bases at J, leaving 3 bases unmatched. CDR1 MNHNS and CDR2 SASEGT come from the germline V gene. CDR3 length equals 15 residues. CDR3 amino acids: CASSERGTGAYEQYF. CDR3 in DNA: TGTGCCAGCAGTGAACGGGGGACAGGGGCCTACGAGCAGTACTTC.

The chain couples TRBV27 to TRBJ2-7, with D possibly being TRBD2 (6 bases). Deletions cut 8 bases from V and 3 bases from J, with 14 bases between. This CDR3 region has 13 residues. CDR1 is MNHEY, CDR2 SMNVEV, per germline (reference sequence). CDR3 sequence: CASGLARVYEQYF. The CDR3 nucleotides are TGTGCCAGCGGTCTAGCGAGAGTCTACGAGCAGTACTTC.